The present TCR beta chain was sequenced within a study of blood T cells in healthy people across ages (dated by TCRdb to the mid-2010s). With regard to the full study: In model experiments, template switching captured roughly one uniquely barcoded TCR beta cDNA molecule for every two T cells. To avoid experimental bias, donors of different ages were spread randomly across the sequencing lanes. The study measured age-related changes in TCR beta repertoire diversity using deep sequencing normalized with unique cDNA molecular identifiers. Four age groups were formed from the donors: young (average approximately 15 years), middle-aged (approximately 40), aged (about 62) and long-lived (less than 85). Using the same blood draw, the study looked at two additional independent replicas of 1 million unique cDNA reads for two donors, one aged 18 to 30 and the other aged 80 or older.

To prepare the library, 5' RACE was applied. Instrument on record: Illumina HiSeq 2500. A second roughly 6 to 11 cycle PCR used a sample-barcoded 5' primer and a J-beta primer mix. A unique molecular identifier was introduced onto each TCR beta cDNA molecule by a template-switch 5' adaptor carrying 12 random nucleotides. Each sample yielded at least 3 million CDR3-containing paired-end reads. First-strand cDNA synthesis was performed from all RNA using the Mint cDNA synthesis kit, with priming by a TRBC-specific oligonucleotide. All cDNA was treated with uracil-DNA glycosylase and then went through a first 18-cycle PCR with the universal primers M1SS and BC2_uni_R. The paper's processing steps were these. For normalization, 1 million high-quality reads were randomly selected from each sample, with every read carrying a distinct molecular identifier. Reads with shared molecular identifiers were discarded instead of being binned into consensus sequences. MiTCR, run with a Q25 quality threshold and the strictest error-elimination algorithm, handled CDR3 identification, clonotype clustering and error correction. A nonparametric unseen species model with Euler transformation was used to estimate a lower bound on total TCR beta diversity. TCRdb reprocessed the public reads (quality trimming at Q25 with fastp, clone calling with MiXCR) and kept in-frame beta chains. Rows merge per CDR3 protein into single entries with the most common DNA and genes. The V and J calls reflect TCRdb's pipeline rather than the authors' work. This sample gives 700,000 to 850,000 distinct CDR3 sequences in total; roughly 53% of them show up just once. The biggest ten clones account for about 42% of the sample.

This clonotype was found a few times. This receptor's antigen is unknown. No base qualities exist here, and no much larger clone lies one base off it. Summary of the overall study and its limitations: Because the CMV infection status of the donors was unknown, age-related changes in expanded clonotypes may potentially have been confounded. The percentage of naive T cells measured by flow cytometry correlated strongly with observed TCR beta diversity. Compared with the aged group, the long-lived group had more naive CD4+ T cells, fewer expanded clones and increased TCR diversity, a pattern suggesting age selection. Estimates of total diversity based on one million sequenced T cells were regarded as lower bounds and as underestimates. As age increased, observed TCR beta diversity per million T cells dropped in a roughly linear way, and a significant reduction was already evident by age about 40. Conclusive comparison of naive and antigen-experienced compartments was prevented by the profiling of bulk unsorted PBMCs.

Inclusive of the bounding cysteine and phenylalanine, the CDR3 is 16 residues long. CDR3 DNA is the only sequence kept; it has 48 bases, read in frame from the first base. The junction shows trimming of 0 bases on V and 6 bases on J, and the gene matches do not reach 7 bases of it. CDR1 and CDR2, per the germline V gene, are MNHEY and SVGAGI. The donors were 40 or so Caucasian individuals from Russia, aged roughly 6 to 100 years, who were systemically healthy. Each donor gave ten milliliters of peripheral blood, collected into EDTA-treated Vacutainer tubes. Ficoll-Paque density-gradient centrifugation was used to isolate PBMCs, with at least 6 million obtained per sample. Trizol reagent was used to extract total RNA from the PBMCs, yielding at least 6 micrograms per sample. For every donor, an aliquot of PBMCs went through flow cytometry to measure the percentages of naive CD45RAhigh/CD27high T cells.

The sequencing sample was made of blood. The chain joins TRBV6-5 to TRBJ2-2; 7 central nucleotides agree with TRBD2. The receptor comes from a man older than 75 in good health. The DNA sequence follows: TGTGCCAGCAGTTACTCTTTCCTAGCGGCGGCCGGGGAGCTGTTTTTT. This yields the protein CASSYSFLAAAGELFF.